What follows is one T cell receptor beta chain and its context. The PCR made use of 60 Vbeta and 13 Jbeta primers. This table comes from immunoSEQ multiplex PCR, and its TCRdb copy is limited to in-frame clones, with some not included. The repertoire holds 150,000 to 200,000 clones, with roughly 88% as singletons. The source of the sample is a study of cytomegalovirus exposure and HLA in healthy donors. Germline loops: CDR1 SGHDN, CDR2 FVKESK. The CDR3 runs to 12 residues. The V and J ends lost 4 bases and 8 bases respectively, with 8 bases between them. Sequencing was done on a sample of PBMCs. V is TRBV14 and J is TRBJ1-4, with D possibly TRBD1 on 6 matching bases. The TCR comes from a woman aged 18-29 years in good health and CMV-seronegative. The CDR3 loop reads CASSRRGEKLFF. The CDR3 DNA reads TGTGCCAGCAGCCGCAGGGGCGAAAAACTGTTTTTT.